The clone carrying this T cell receptor beta chain was seen repeatedly, ten times or more. This sample is drawn from a study of T cells in Graves' hyperthyroidism and ophthalmopathy. TCR beta CDR3 region amplification was performed from RNA transcripts. The study used the HTBI primer set for a first-round RT-PCR of the TCR CDR3. One entry per CDR3 protein results from TCRdb running MiXCR on the multiplex PCR reads. The table shows around 290,000 distinct CDR3 sequences, with roughly 15% occurring only once. An absence of ophthalmopathy progression within 18 months meant stable Graves' hyperthyroidism. Patients aged 18 to 65 had newly diagnosed hyperthyroidism of under 2 months' duration. The receptor's source is a woman in her 40s with Graves' hyperthyroidism. Sequencing was carried out using blood.

The CDR3: CSARARIRTSGRAEQFF. Written as DNA, the CDR3 is TGCAGTGCTAGAGCCCGAATTCGGACTAGCGGGAGGGCTGAGCAGTTCTTC. This rearrangement joins TRBV20-1 to TRBJ2-1, with TRBD2 identical over 15 bases. V shed 1 base and J 9 bases; nucleotides not matched to a gene: 10. Germline V gene lookup returns CDR1 DFQATT and CDR2 SNEGSKA (reference sequence). This CDR3 spans 17 amino acids.